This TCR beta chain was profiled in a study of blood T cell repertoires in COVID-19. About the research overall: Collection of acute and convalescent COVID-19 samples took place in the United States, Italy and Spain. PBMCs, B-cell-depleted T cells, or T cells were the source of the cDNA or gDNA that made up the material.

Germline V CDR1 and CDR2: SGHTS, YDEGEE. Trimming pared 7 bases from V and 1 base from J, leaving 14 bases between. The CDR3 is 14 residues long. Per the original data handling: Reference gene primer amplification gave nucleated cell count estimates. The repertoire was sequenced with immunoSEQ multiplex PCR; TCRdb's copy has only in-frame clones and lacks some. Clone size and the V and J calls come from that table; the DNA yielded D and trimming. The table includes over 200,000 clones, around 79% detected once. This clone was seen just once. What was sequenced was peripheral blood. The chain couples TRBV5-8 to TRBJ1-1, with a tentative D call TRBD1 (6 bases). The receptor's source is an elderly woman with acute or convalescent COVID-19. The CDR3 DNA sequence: TGTGCCAGCGTAACACAGGGCAAGAACACTGAAGCTTTCTTT. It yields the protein CASVTQGKNTEAFF.